This passage covers 4 T cell receptor beta chains from one sample sequenced in a study of cytomegalovirus exposure and HLA in healthy donors. 60 Vbeta and 13 Jbeta primers were used in PCR. Data came from immunoSEQ multiplex PCR; TCRdb stores just in-frame clones and leaves some out. Its table records under 120,000 clones. The sequenced sample consisted of PBMCs. The receptors here all came from a middle-aged man in good health and CMV-seronegative.

In DNA, the CDR3 is TGTGCCAGCAGTGATATGGGACAGGGGACGGCTGAAGCTTTCTTT. This translates into CASSDMGQGTAEAFF. This rearrangement joins TRBV25-1 to TRBJ1-1; 10 bases are shared with TRBD1. The CDR3 loop spans 15 amino acids. Trimming at V came to 3 bases and at J to 6 bases, leaving 7 bases not matched to a gene. CDR1 is MGHDK and CDR2 is SYGVNS in the germline V gene.

This sequence joins TRBV6-5 and TRBJ2-7; D might be TRBD2 (6 bases). The CDR3 is 13 amino acids. V shed 6 bases and J shed 6 bases, with 15 bases lying between them. Germline CDR1 and CDR2: MNHEY and SVGAGI. This CDR3 is CASSPPGVVEQYF. DNA for the CDR3: TGTGCCAGCAGCCCCCCGGGAGTTGTCGAGCAGTACTTC.

Turning to this clone: Relative to the germline gene, one junction end is altered; a read error may explain this. V and J are TRBV7-7 and TRBJ2-1, with TRBD2 matching over 7 bases. Germline CDR1 reads SSHAT; CDR2 reads FNYEAQ (reference sequence). The CDR3 contains 13 residues. Here the CDR3 DNA reads TGTGCTAGCAGCTTGGCCCGGGAGGATGAGCAGTTCTTC. As protein: CASSLAREDEQFF.

The V gene is TRBV27, the J gene TRBJ2-1, with a tentative D call TRBD2 (6 bases). Per the germline V gene, CDR1 is MNHEY and CDR2 is SMNVEV (reference sequence). Trimming took 6 bases from V and 12 from J, leaving 30 bases between them. The CDR3 totals 17 residues. For the CDR3, the DNA is TGTGCCAGCAGCCTCTTACCCGGGACTGTTACTACAATGAGGCAGTTCTTC. Translation: CASSLLPGTVTTMRQFF.